This TCR beta chain appears in the sequencing data of a study of identifying expanded T cells in peripheral blood. Whole-study findings and limits: Differentially abundant clones: roughly 1.3 between replicates, just under 17 at around 15 days, approximately 19 at four.

Notes on this clone: What it binds is not known.

The CDR3 spans 15 residues. From germline, CDR1 is SGHTA and CDR2 FQGNSA. Trimming took 1 base from V and 8 from J; bases not matched to a gene: 8. Clones were read by immunoSEQ multiplex PCR, and TCRdb kept only the in-frame ones, dropping some. The sample consists of about 58,000 clones, 89% of them appearing once. No infections or other immune events were documented during collection. This chain connects TRBV7-2 to TRBJ2-1; 7 bases are a match to TRBD2. This clonotype originated in a person aged 18-70 years in good health. The sample comprised blood. CDR3 sequence reads: CASSLVGGSTDEQFF. The CDR3 coding sequence is TGTGCCAGCAGCTTAGTAGGCGGGAGTACCGATGAGCAGTTCTTC.